This TCR beta chain was identified during a study of control samples from healthy donors and cancer patients. Germline CDR1 MGHRA, CDR2 YSYEKL. The CDR3 consists of 15 residues. The V end lost 0 bases, the J end lost 3 bases, and 10 bases lay between the germline ends. Produced via immunoSEQ multiplex PCR; TCRdb's table is partial and in-frame only. In the table there are fewer than 100,000 clones, 70% to 90% of which are singletons. This clone was seen a single time. This receptor was taken from a woman aged 50 to 60 in good health. The rearrangement joins TRBV4-1 to TRBJ2-3; D unclear. The sample consisted of blood. The CDR3 DNA follows: TGCGCCAGCAGCCAAGAGGAAGACCTTACAGATACGCAGTATTTT. Translation gives CASSQEEDLTDTQYF.